This T cell receptor beta chain was sequenced for a study of blood T cells in healthy people across ages. The CDR3 has 15 amino acids. Germline CDR1 MNHEY, CDR2 SMNVEV (reference sequence). J was trimmed by 8 bases and V by 6 bases; bases with no gene match: 12. The use of a sample-barcoded 5' primer and a J-beta primer mix characterized a second PCR of about 7 to 12 cycles. Every single cDNA molecule received a tag from a template-switch adaptor with 12 random nucleotides. In TCRdb, the 5' RACE reads were re-called with MiXCR into one record per CDR3 protein. The sample includes roughly 1,000,000 distinct CDR3 sequences, approximately 26% seen only once; the top ten take less than 0.75%. This sample was also put to use in a study of T cells of mothers and their children.

Sequenced: blood. This clonotype was sampled from a girl aged 2 to 10 in good health. The V call is TRBV27, the J call TRBJ2-3, with 9 bases aligning to TRBD2. This chain's CDR3 is CASSPTGTSLRTQYF. The CDR3 DNA reads as TGTGCCAGCAGCCCAACCGGGACTAGCCTTCGTACGCAGTATTTT.